Listed below are T cell receptor beta chains from one sample, sequenced in a study of post-analysis software for immune sequencing data. TCRdb reprocessed the PCR reads via MiXCR and lists one record per CDR3 protein. The sample holds hundreds of thousands of distinct CDR3 sequences, less than 35% seen once. The sequenced sample consisted of blood. The receptors stem from a girl between 5 and 17 years old with multiple sclerosis. Both conserved end residues are part of each CDR3. D genes are given only for firm matches. Clone size appears in some rows only: once, few, many, or a class for an expanded clone.

v_gene: TRBV20-1
abundance: few
d_gene: .
j_gene: TRBJ2-7
CDR3aa: CSARGGLLSYEQYF
CDR3nt: TGCAGTGCTAGAGGGGGCCTTCTCTCCTACGAGCAGTACTTC

v_gene: TRBV4-3
abundance: .
d_gene: TRBD1
j_gene: TRBJ1-1
CDR3aa: CASSRGQGPTMNTEAFF
CDR3nt: TGCGCCAGCAGCCGGGGACAGGGGCCCACCATGAACACTGAAGCTTTCTTT

v_gene: TRBV29-1
abundance: many
d_gene: .
j_gene: TRBJ2-3
CDR3aa: CSVGNRDQRTDTQYF
CDR3nt: TGCAGCGTTGGGAACCGGGACCAGCGCACAGATACGCAGTATTTT

v_gene: TRBV7-2
abundance: few
d_gene: TRBD1
j_gene: TRBJ1-1
CDR3aa: CASSSTGERGTEAFF
CDR3nt: TGTGCCAGCAGCTCCACAGGGGAAAGGGGCACTGAAGCTTTCTTT

v_gene: TRBV16
abundance: few
d_gene: .
j_gene: TRBJ2-7
CDR3aa: CASSQGPWRYEQYF
CDR3nt: TGTGCCAGCAGCCAAGGGCCATGGCGCTACGAGCAGTACTTC

v_gene: TRBV10-3
abundance: many
d_gene: .
j_gene: TRBJ2-3
CDR3aa: CAISEGRQLPTDTQYF
CDR3nt: TGTGCCATCAGTGAGGGACGACAGCTTCCTACAGATACGCAGTATTTT

v_gene: TRBV19
abundance: .
d_gene: TRBD1
j_gene: TRBJ1-5
CDR3aa: CASKEQGRNQPQHF
CDR3nt: TGTGCCAGTAAGGAACAGGGGCGCAATCAGCCCCAGCATTTT

v_gene: TRBV20-1
abundance: .
d_gene: TRBD2
j_gene: TRBJ2-7
CDR3aa: CSAHSTSSTYEQYF
CDR3nt: TGCAGTGCACACTCGACTAGCAGCACCTACGAGCAGTACTTC

v_gene: TRBV11-2
abundance: .
d_gene: TRBD2
j_gene: TRBJ2-5
CDR3aa: CASSPLAGRDNEQYF
CDR3nt: TGTGCCAGCAGCCCCCTAGCGGGAAGGGACAATGAGCAGTACTTC

v_gene: TRBV20-1
abundance: .
d_gene: .
j_gene: TRBJ1-1
CDR3aa: CSASIRTSEAFF
CDR3nt: TGCAGTGCTAGCATCAGGACTTCCGAAGCTTTCTTT

v_gene: TRBV20-1
abundance: .
d_gene: TRBD2
j_gene: TRBJ2-5
CDR3aa: CSGPLAGQETQYF
CDR3nt: TGCAGTGGACCTTTAGCGGGGCAAGAGACCCAGTACTTC

v_gene: TRBV4-3
abundance: few
d_gene: TRBD2
j_gene: TRBJ2-7
CDR3aa: CASSQFAGASYEQYF
CDR3nt: TGCGCCAGCAGCCAGTTTGCGGGAGCCTCCTACGAGCAGTACTTC

v_gene: TRBV6-2/TRBV6-3
abundance: few
d_gene: .
j_gene: TRBJ2-1
CDR3aa: CASSPGLYRQFF
CDR3nt: TGTGCCAGCAGCCCAGGACTATATCGGCAGTTCTTC

v_gene: TRBV7-9
abundance: .
d_gene: .
j_gene: TRBJ2-2
CDR3aa: CASSLDRTNTGELFF
CDR3nt: TGTGCCAGCAGCCTTGACAGGACGAACACCGGGGAGCTGTTTTTT

v_gene: TRBV12-3/TRBV12-4
abundance: few
d_gene: .
j_gene: TRBJ2-1
CDR3aa: CASSFISVEQFF
CDR3nt: TGTGCCAGCAGTTTTATCAGCGTTGAGCAGTTCTTC

v_gene: TRBV27
abundance: .
d_gene: .
j_gene: TRBJ2-7
CDR3aa: CASRSSTRASEQYF
CDR3nt: TGTGCCAGCAGGAGCTCCACCCGGGCGTCCGAGCAGTACTTC

v_gene: TRBV20-1
abundance: .
d_gene: TRBD2
j_gene: TRBJ2-1
CDR3aa: CSARDRSSGVSYNEQFF
CDR3nt: TGCAGTGCTAGAGATCGGTCTAGCGGGGTATCCTACAATGAGCAGTTCTTC

v_gene: TRBV7-9
abundance: few
d_gene: .
j_gene: TRBJ2-5
CDR3aa: CASSQTDWIQETQYF
CDR3nt: TGTGCCAGCAGCCAGACGGACTGGATCCAAGAGACCCAGTACTTC

v_gene: TRBV4-1
abundance: .
d_gene: .
j_gene: TRBJ2-3
CDR3aa: CASSQDFRAPDTQYF
CDR3nt: TGCGCCAGCAGCCAAGATTTTCGGGCTCCAGATACGCAGTATTTT

v_gene: TRBV5-1
abundance: .
d_gene: TRBD2
j_gene: TRBJ2-1
CDR3aa: CASSLEGLASHEQFF
CDR3nt: TGCGCCAGCAGCTTGGAGGGACTAGCGTCCCATGAGCAGTTCTTC

v_gene: TRBV29-1
abundance: few
d_gene: .
j_gene: TRBJ1-5
CDR3aa: CSALQGHSNQPQHF
CDR3nt: TGCAGCGCCTTGCAGGGACACAGCAATCAGCCCCAGCATTTT

v_gene: TRBV12-3/TRBV12-4
abundance: .
d_gene: .
j_gene: TRBJ1-1
CDR3aa: CASSLEGTTEAFF
CDR3nt: TGTGCCAGCAGTTTAGAGGGAACCACTGAAGCTTTCTTT

v_gene: TRBV10-3
abundance: .
d_gene: TRBD1
j_gene: TRBJ2-1
CDR3aa: CAISDGQGNDEQFF
CDR3nt: TGTGCCATCAGTGATGGACAGGGGAACGATGAGCAGTTCTTC

v_gene: TRBV7-2
abundance: .
d_gene: TRBD1
j_gene: TRBJ1-2
CDR3aa: CASSRGPGQGSGYTF
CDR3nt: TGTGCCAGCAGTCGGGGACCGGGACAGGGGTCTGGCTACACCTTC

v_gene: TRBV2
abundance: .
d_gene: TRBD1
j_gene: TRBJ2-1
CDR3aa: CASSSTGFAEQFF
CDR3nt: TGTGCCAGCAGCTCGACAGGGTTCGCTGAGCAGTTCTTC

v_gene: TRBV12-3/TRBV12-4
abundance: few
d_gene: .
j_gene: TRBJ2-1
CDR3aa: CASSLDRSPNEQFF
CDR3nt: TGTGCCAGCAGTTTAGACAGGTCCCCCAATGAGCAGTTCTTC

v_gene: TRBV10-2
abundance: .
d_gene: .
j_gene: TRBJ2-7
CDR3aa: CASSESGPSYEQYF
CDR3nt: TGCGCCAGCAGTGAGAGCGGACCCTCCTACGAGCAGTACTTC

v_gene: TRBV7-9
abundance: .
d_gene: .
j_gene: TRBJ2-6
CDR3aa: CASRQSSSGANVLTF
CDR3nt: TGTGCCAGCAGACAAAGTAGCTCTGGGGCCAACGTCCTGACTTTC

v_gene: TRBV2
abundance: .
d_gene: .
j_gene: TRBJ2-1
CDR3aa: CASRKDETTGNEQFF
CDR3nt: TGTGCCAGCAGGAAGGACGAAACTACCGGCAATGAGCAGTTCTTC

v_gene: TRBV28
abundance: few
d_gene: TRBD2
j_gene: TRBJ2-3
CDR3aa: CASRNQRGEREGKDTQYF
CDR3nt: TGTGCCAGCAGAAATCAGAGGGGAGAGCGGGAGGGGAAAGATACGCAGTATTTT

v_gene: TRBV20-1
abundance: .
d_gene: .
j_gene: TRBJ2-5
CDR3aa: CSARGAYRETQYF
CDR3nt: TGCAGTGCTAGGGGGGCCTATCGAGAGACCCAGTACTTC

v_gene: TRBV7-9
abundance: few
d_gene: .
j_gene: TRBJ1-5
CDR3aa: CASSLADSNQPQHF
CDR3nt: TGTGCCAGCAGCTTGGCAGATAGCAATCAGCCCCAGCATTTT

v_gene: TRBV28
abundance: .
d_gene: TRBD1
j_gene: TRBJ1-2
CDR3aa: CASSQAGQGRPNYGYTF
CDR3nt: TGTGCCAGCAGTCAGGCGGGACAGGGGCGCCCTAACTATGGCTACACCTTC

v_gene: TRBV9
abundance: many
d_gene: .
j_gene: TRBJ2-5
CDR3aa: CASSARLAGQETQYF
CDR3nt: TGTGCCAGCAGCGCTCGCCTGGCAGGGCAAGAGACCCAGTACTTC

v_gene: TRBV20-1
abundance: few
d_gene: .
j_gene: TRBJ2-5
CDR3aa: CSARVSRYQETQYF
CDR3nt: TGCAGTGCTAGAGTCTCGAGATACCAAGAGACCCAGTACTTC